The 18 T cell receptor beta chains in this list originate from one sample, sequenced in a study of CD8 T cells in Susac syndrome. Reverse transcription used about 0.45 to 1 ug RNA and random hexamers. MiXCR, applied by TCRdb to the immunoSEQ multiplex PCR reads, yields one record per CDR3 protein. The table lists about 150,000 distinct CDR3 sequences, around 93% of them singletons. Sequences were obtained from CD4+ T cells from PBMCs. The receptors originated from a human donor with multiple sclerosis.

The rearrangement joins TRBV10-3 to TRBJ2-3; the match to TRBD2 covers 7 bases. The CDR3 runs 13 residues. V lost 8 bases to trimming and J lost 1 base; unmatched junction nucleotides: 3. The V gene's germline CDR1 is ENHRY and CDR2 SYGVKD. CDR3 bases: TGTGCCATCGGCCGGGAGGGCACAGATACGCAGTATTTT. It encodes CAIGREGTDTQYF.

The J gene is TRBJ1-2, the V gene TRBV20-1, with unresolved D. V lost 2 bases, J lost 0 bases, and 4 bases lay in between. Germline-derived CDR1 and CDR2 are DFQATT and SNEGSKA (reference sequence). This CDR3 comprises 12 residues. The CDR3 nucleotides read TGCAGTGCTAGACCCACTAACTATGGCTACACCTTC. Protein: CSARPTNYGYTF.

The chain joins TRBV7-8 to TRBJ2-3, with a weak D call TRBD1 (7 bases). Germline CDR1 and CDR2: SGHVS and FQNEAQ. V was pared by 1 base and J by 5 bases, with 13 bases between. The CDR3 is 15 residues long. The CDR3 bases are TGTGCCAGCAGCTTAGGGAGGGGGCGGAGAGATACGCAGTATTTT. Translation gives CASSLGRGRRDTQYF.

The DNA for the CDR3 is TGCAGTGTTCCGGACAGCTCCTACGAGCAGTACTTC. This encodes CSVPDSSYEQYF. The rearrangement links TRBV20-1 to TRBJ2-7; weak D call: TRBD1 (6 bases). The CDR3 totals 12 residues. Per the germline V gene, CDR1 is DFQATT and CDR2 is SNEGSKA (reference sequence). Trimming removed 7 bases at V and 0 bases at J, with 10 bases between.

V and J are TRBV2 and TRBJ1-1; unclear D gene. The CDR3 extends over 13 amino acids. Trimming shortened V by 0 bases and J by 10 bases, and 12 bases separated the two germline ends. Germline V gives CDR1 SNHLY, CDR2 FYNNEI. The CDR3 nucleotides read TGTGCCAGCAGTGAAGCGCGACCCCGGAGAGCTTTCTTT. Its protein is CASSEARPRRAFF.

The chain combines TRBV7-2 with TRBJ1-1; D perhaps matches TRBD1 (6 bases). The CDR3 is 17 amino acids. Between the trimmed V and J ends, which lost 1 base and 4 bases, there was a span of 19 bases. Per germline, CDR1 SGHTA and CDR2 FQGNSA. CDR3 DNA sequence: TGTGCCAGCAGCTTAGGGTGGAGGGGGGGGCAGGCCACTGAAGCTTTCTTT. Translation gives CASSLGWRGGQATEAFF.

The chain uses TRBV3-1 and TRBJ2-7; D possibly corresponds to TRBD2 (6 bases). Trimming removed 5 bases at V and 6 bases at J, with 14 bases between. The germline gives CDR1 LGHDT, CDR2 YNNKEL (reference sequence). This CDR3 is 13 amino acids long. CDR3 region: CASSFGGTVEQYF. The CDR3 DNA reads TGTGCCAGCAGCTTCGGAGGGACGGTCGAGCAGTACTTC.

This clonotype was seen just once. The chain carries TRBV20-1 and TRBJ2-1; 8 nucleotides agree with TRBD2. V was clipped by 3 bases and J by 2 bases; unmatched bases: 6. Germline CDR1 is DFQATT and CDR2 is SNEGSKA (reference sequence). CDR3 size: 15 residues. The CDR3 loop reads CSASRGGTAYNEQFF. The CDR3 nucleotides read TGCAGTGCTAGCCGCGGGGGGACCGCCTACAATGAGCAGTTCTTC.

The rearrangement joins TRBV15 to TRBJ2-7, with D tentatively TRBD1 (5 bases). Per germline, CDR1 LNHNV and CDR2 YYDKDF (reference sequence). This CDR3 is 15 amino acids long. Trimming cost V 0 bases and J 3 bases, with 12 bases left between them. The CDR3 nucleotides read TGTGCCACCAGCAGAGACGTTGGGCAGGGCTACGAGCAGTACTTC. Its protein is CATSRDVGQGYEQYF.

V usage is TRBV6-5 and J usage is TRBJ2-1; 7 bases are shared with TRBD2. Trimming at V came to 6 bases and at J to 3 bases, leaving 8 bases not matched to a gene. The CDR3 is made up of 15 amino acids. Germline CDR1 is MNHEY and CDR2 is SVGAGI. CDR3 coding DNA: TGTGCCAGCAGCCCTGGGGGGACTATCTACAATGAGCAGTTCTTC. Translation gives CASSPGGTIYNEQFF.

The chain links TRBV3-1 to TRBJ2-1; possibly TRBD2 for D (5 bases). V lost 4 bases to trimming and J lost 7 bases, with 8 bases between them. The CDR3 spans 12 residues. Germline V gene data show CDR1 as LGHDT and CDR2 as YNNKEL (reference sequence). The CDR3 coding sequence is TGTGCCAGCAGCCCCTCGGGGAATGAGCAGTTCTTC. Its translation is CASSPSGNEQFF.

CDR3 residues: CASSLGAAAGAETQYF. The CDR3 DNA reads TGCGCCAGCAGCTTGGGAGCGGCAGCGGGAGCAGAGACCCAGTACTTC. This chain links TRBV5-1 with TRBJ2-5; 8 bases align to TRBD2. The CDR3 has 16 amino acids. V shed 0 bases, J shed 4 bases, and the junction held 8 bases outside the gene matches. Germline V CDR1 and CDR2: SGHRS, YFSETQ.

The chain has TRBV12-3 or TRBV12-4 and TRBJ2-5, with D possibly TRBD1 on 5 matching bases. The CDR3 runs to 13 residues. The V end was cut by 2 bases, the J end by 5 bases, with 9 bases between. In nucleotides, the CDR3 is TGTGCCAGCAGTTTAAATGGGGCCGAGACCCAGTACTTC. It is translated as CASSLNGAETQYF.

The chain joins TRBV18 to TRBJ2-2; TRBD2 aligns across 12 bases. Germline lookup yields CDR1 KGHSH and CDR2 LQKENI. V lost 3 bases, J lost 2 bases, and 4 bases stayed unmatched. The CDR3 extends over 17 amino acids. CDR3 region: CASSPTGLAGNTGELFF. The DNA for the CDR3 is TGTGCCAGCTCACCCACCGGACTAGCGGGAAACACCGGGGAGCTGTTTTTT.

The V and J genes are TRBV29-1 and TRBJ1-1; a possible D gene is TRBD1 (6 bases). The CDR3 has 12 amino acids. Trimming pared 5 bases from V and 5 bases from J, leaving 12 bases between. Germline lookup yields CDR1 SQVTM and CDR2 ANQGSEA. The CDR3 loop reads CSVQFDRTEAFF. The CDR3 DNA sequence: TGCAGCGTTCAATTCGACAGGACTGAAGCTTTCTTT.

The CDR3 DNA is TGCGCCAGCAGCTTGGTTGGGACAGTGGCTTCACCCCTCCACTTT. This sequence encodes CASSLVGTVASPLHF. The J gene is TRBJ1-6, the V gene TRBV5-1; 7 positions match TRBD1. Germline assignment: CDR1 SGHRS and CDR2 YFSETQ. With V trimmed by 0 bases and J by 9 bases, 6 bases remained unmatched. This CDR3 comprises 15 residues.

The chain uses TRBV5-1 and TRBJ2-7, with D tentatively TRBD2 (6 bases). V was cut by 3 bases and J by 0 bases, with 19 bases left in between. The CDR3 length is 17 residues. In germline, CDR1 is SGHRS, CDR2 YFSETQ. DNA of the CDR3: TGCGCCAGCAGCTCGCCCCCGCGCGGGGCTTTCTCCTACGAGCAGTACTTC. Protein sequence: CASSSPPRGAFSYEQYF.

The V and J genes are TRBV12-3 or TRBV12-4 and TRBJ2-2, with TRBD2 as a possible D gene (5 bases). This CDR3 has 15 amino acids. The germline V and J ends were trimmed by 1 base and 5 bases, with 11 bases remaining between them. CDR3 amino acids: CASSLGDSDTGELFF. CDR3 sequence (DNA): TGTGCCAGCAGTTTAGGAGATAGCGATACCGGGGAGCTGTTTTTT.